This entry concerns a single T cell receptor beta chain. The data belong to a study of metastatic and nonmetastatic thyroid tumors. On the study more broadly: The comparison covered peripheral blood and tumor or nodule tissue in malignant and benign thyroid patients.

Each patient went into thyroid surgery without having received any treatment. MiXCR was used by TCRdb to re-call the PCR reads. The table has about 6,100 clones, 25% to 30% seen once. The junction had 5 bases not matched to a gene; V was cut back by 4 bases and J by 6 bases. The germline V gene has CDR1 SGHAT and CDR2 FQDESV (reference sequence). The CDR3 length is 13 residues. This sequence originates from a female donor with papillary thyroid cancer or a benign thyroid nodule (not recorded which). Some clones in this sample may be carry-over from other donors' samples. The chain combines TRBV11-1 with TRBJ2-7, with 8 bases fitting TRBD1. The sample taken for sequencing was adjacent normal tissue. CDR3 sequence reads: CASSSGQVLEQYF. CDR3 DNA: TGTGCCAGCAGCTCGGGACAGGTTCTCGAGCAGTACTTC.